The text below deals with one TCR beta chain. The repertoire was sequenced with immunoSEQ multiplex PCR; TCRdb's copy has only in-frame clones and lacks some. Of about 110,000 clones in the sample, around nine tenths were seen once. The sample comes from a study of OX40 agonist ivuxolimab in advanced cancers. V was clipped by 7 bases and J by 5 bases, with 13 bases between them. The CDR3 extends over 13 amino acids. Germline V gene sequence: CDR1 SGHTA, CDR2 FQGNSA. The chain couples TRBV7-2 to TRBJ2-3; tentatively, D is TRBD2 (5 bases). Material: CD4+ or CD8+ T cells sorted from blood, obtained in a trial of the OX40 agonist ivuxolimab. This clonotype was sampled from an adult with an advanced solid tumor such as melanoma, head and neck, liver or kidney cancer. The CDR3 sequence: CASTMPGIDTQYF. CDR3 in DNA: TGTGCCAGCACCATGCCGGGGATAGATACGCAGTATTTT.